The clone carrying this T cell receptor (beta chain) was counted only a few times. At one end the junction does not follow the germline gene, possibly because of a read error. This specimen comes from a study of T cells in Graves' hyperthyroidism and ophthalmopathy. What was amplified from RNA transcripts were TCR beta CDR3 regions. The TCR CDR3 was amplified in a first-round RT-PCR using the HTBI primer set. TCRdb re-called the multiplex PCR reads through MiXCR, storing one row per CDR3 protein. Of approximately 420,000 distinct CDR3 sequences in the sample, 15% were seen once. This TCR was sampled from a woman aged 25-40 years with Graves' hyperthyroidism. The sample comprised blood.

The CDR3 bases are TGTGCCAGCAGCGAAGACAGGGGTAACATTCAGTACTTC. Translation: CASSEDRGNIQYF. V is TRBV6-1 and J is TRBJ2-4; 8 bases match TRBD1. Germline-derived CDR1 and CDR2 are MNHNS and SASEGT. This CDR3 is built from 13 residues.